A selection of T cell receptor beta chains follows, all from one sample in a study of early T cells in non-severe SARS-CoV-2 infection. TCRdb passed the 5' RACE reads through MiXCR, listing each CDR3 protein once. The data contain roughly 75,000 distinct CDR3 sequences, approximately 9.1% of them seen just once; the ten biggest clones take up about 4.8%. The sequencing input was whole blood. The receptors here all came from an adult who was a healthcare worker with PCR-confirmed SARS-CoV-2 infection or an uninfected control (not recorded which). CDR3s include the opening cysteine and the closing phenylalanine or tryptophan. D genes are given only for firm matches. Size values are once, few and many counts, or a class for expanded clones, and some rows have none.

abundance: medium-sized; d_gene: -; v_gene: TRBV28; j_gene: TRBJ2-1; CDR3aa: CASHTTGGRSYNEQFF; CDR3nt: TGTGCCAGCCACACGACCGGTGGTAGGTCCTACAATGAGCAGTTCTTC
abundance: many; d_gene: -; v_gene: TRBV7-3; j_gene: TRBJ1-5; CDR3aa: CASSPALGQAHQPQHF; CDR3nt: TGTGCCAGCAGCCCCGCTTTGGGGCAGGCTCATCAGCCCCAGCATTTT
abundance: many; d_gene: TRBD2; v_gene: TRBV15; j_gene: TRBJ2-1; CDR3aa: CATSETGGGEWEQFF; CDR3nt: TGTGCCACCAGCGAAACCGGTGGGGGGGAATGGGAGCAGTTCTTC
abundance: -; d_gene: -; v_gene: TRBV27; j_gene: TRBJ2-7; CDR3aa: CASSLRAGREQYF; CDR3nt: TGTGCCAGCAGTTTAAGGGCGGGTCGCGAGCAGTACTTC
abundance: few; d_gene: -; v_gene: TRBV28; j_gene: TRBJ1-6; CDR3aa: CASSLSREVSPLHF; CDR3nt: TGTGCCAGCAGTTTATCCAGGGAGGTCTCACCCCTCCACTTT
abundance: many; d_gene: -; v_gene: TRBV5-1; j_gene: TRBJ1-6; CDR3aa: CASSSTWNSPLHF; CDR3nt: TGCGCCAGCAGCTCTACGTGGAATTCACCCCTCCACTTT
abundance: few; d_gene: -; v_gene: TRBV9; j_gene: TRBJ2-5; CDR3aa: CASSAPQETQYF; CDR3nt: TGTGCCAGCAGCGCCCCTCAAGAGACCCAGTACTTC
abundance: -; d_gene: TRBD1; v_gene: TRBV12-3/TRBV12-4; j_gene: TRBJ2-1; CDR3aa: CASGQGQRPNEQFF; CDR3nt: TGTGCCAGTGGCCAGGGACAGAGACCAAATGAGCAGTTCTTC
abundance: few; d_gene: TRBD1; v_gene: TRBV6-1; j_gene: TRBJ2-3; CDR3aa: CASRDRVDTQYF; CDR3nt: TGTGCCAGCAGAGACAGGGTGGATACGCAGTATTTT
abundance: many; d_gene: TRBD1; v_gene: TRBV11-2; j_gene: TRBJ1-4; CDR3aa: CASSFGPGQGEEKLFF; CDR3nt: TGTGCCAGCAGCTTCGGACCGGGACAGGGAGAAGAAAAACTGTTTTTT
abundance: -; d_gene: TRBD2; v_gene: TRBV14; j_gene: TRBJ2-1; CDR3aa: CASSHGDYSYNEQFF; CDR3nt: TGTGCCAGCAGCCATGGGGACTACTCCTACAATGAGCAGTTCTTC
abundance: few; d_gene: -; v_gene: TRBV10-3; j_gene: TRBJ1-4; CDR3aa: CAISEGPSNEKLFF; CDR3nt: TGTGCCATCAGTGAGGGACCGTCGAATGAAAAACTGTTTTTT
abundance: -; d_gene: -; v_gene: TRBV28; j_gene: TRBJ2-4; CDR3aa: CASRGLSRIQYF; CDR3nt: TGTGCCAGCAGAGGACTGTCAAGGATTCAGTACTTC
abundance: few; d_gene: TRBD1; v_gene: TRBV6-6; j_gene: TRBJ1-5; CDR3aa: CASSLGQLNQPQHF; CDR3nt: TGTGCCAGCAGTTTGGGACAGTTGAATCAGCCCCAGCATTTT
abundance: many; d_gene: TRBD1; v_gene: TRBV7-9; j_gene: TRBJ2-7; CDR3aa: CASSSWGQNYEQYF; CDR3nt: TGTGCCAGCAGCTCGTGGGGACAGAACTACGAGCAGTACTTC
abundance: few; d_gene: -; v_gene: TRBV29-1; j_gene: TRBJ2-1; CDR3aa: CSSFTLPANEQFF; CDR3nt: TGCAGCTCCTTTACCCTCCCTGCGAATGAGCAGTTCTTC
abundance: many; d_gene: -; v_gene: TRBV28; j_gene: TRBJ2-7; CDR3aa: CASGYYEQYF; CDR3nt: TGTGCCAGCGGGTACTACGAGCAGTACTTC
abundance: -; d_gene: -; v_gene: TRBV7-6; j_gene: TRBJ2-2; CDR3aa: CASSHLPTARTPGSCFF; CDR3nt: -
abundance: -; d_gene: -; v_gene: TRBV12-3/TRBV12-4; j_gene: TRBJ1-2; CDR3aa: CASTIRGDPNYGYTF; CDR3nt: TGTGCCAGCACCATTAGGGGGGACCCTAACTATGGCTACACCTTC
abundance: -; d_gene: TRBD2; v_gene: TRBV18; j_gene: TRBJ2-1; CDR3aa: CASSHGSSGRHEQFF; CDR3nt: TGTGCCAGCTCTCACGGGTCTAGCGGGAGGCATGAGCAGTTCTTC
abundance: -; d_gene: TRBD1; v_gene: TRBV5-5; j_gene: TRBJ2-1; CDR3aa: CASSPGGQGGDEQFF; CDR3nt: TGTGCCAGCAGCCCGGGCGGACAGGGTGGGGATGAGCAGTTCTTC
abundance: many; d_gene: -; v_gene: TRBV10-3; j_gene: TRBJ1-2; CDR3aa: CAISDSNRVSYGYTF; CDR3nt: TGTGCCATCAGCGACTCAAACAGGGTCTCCTATGGCTACACCTTC
abundance: once; d_gene: -; v_gene: TRBV7-8; j_gene: TRBJ1-2; CDR3aa: CASSLKRDFSYGYTF; CDR3nt: TGTGCCAGCAGCTTAAAACGGGACTTCTCCTATGGCTACACCTTC
abundance: -; d_gene: TRBD1; v_gene: TRBV28; j_gene: TRBJ2-7; CDR3aa: CASTGLGTMDRDPYEQYF; CDR3nt: TGTGCCAGCACAGGCCTCGGGACCATGGACAGGGACCCCTACGAGCAGTACTTC
abundance: -; d_gene: TRBD2; v_gene: TRBV3-1; j_gene: TRBJ2-1; CDR3aa: CASSPWTSGGYNEQFF; CDR3nt: TGTGCCAGCAGCCCGTGGACTAGCGGGGGTTACAATGAGCAGTTCTTC